Following are 20 T cell receptor beta chains from one sample sequenced in a study of blood T cell repertoires in COVID-19. The data were produced by immunoSEQ multiplex PCR, yet TCRdb's version contains in-frame clones alone and is incomplete. Here the sample spans 65,000 to 85,000 clones, around 87% being singletons. The sample comprised peripheral blood. The receptors originated from a woman aged 18-29 years with acute or convalescent COVID-19.

This rearrangement joins TRBV27 to TRBJ2-1, with 7 nucleotides matching TRBD2. The V gene's germline CDR1 is MNHEY and CDR2 SMNVEV (reference sequence). This CDR3 contains 12 residues. The CDR3, as DNA: TGTGAGTCCCGCGGGGGTCTCAATGAGCAGTTCTTC. Its translation is CESRGGLNEQFF.

The rearrangement joins TRBV5-1 to TRBJ1-5; D gene uncertain. Trimming removed 4 bases at V and 1 base at J, with 12 bases between. Germline CDR1 SGHRS, CDR2 YFSETQ. CDR3 length equals 15 residues. The CDR3 DNA reads TGCGCCAGCAGCGAAATTGGTGGCAGCAATCAGCCCCAGCATTTT. Translating it yields CASSEIGGSNQPQHF.

V is TRBV1 and J is TRBJ2-5; the table's TRBD2 call for D was not verified on the DNA. TRBV1 is shown as a pseudogene. This CDR3 region has 16 residues. This chain's CDR3 is CTSSQTSGGYQETQYF. The CDR3, as DNA: TGCACCAGCAGCCAAACTAGCGGGGGGTACCAAGAGACCCAGTACTTC.

This chain connects TRBV30 to TRBJ1-1, with 7 bases lining up with TRBD1. Germline V gene sequence: CDR1 GTSNPN, CDR2 SVGIG (reference sequence). This CDR3 spans 14 amino acids. V dropped 2 bases and J dropped 3; count of bases not matched to a gene: 6. CDR3 sequence: CAWSWGTVYTEAFF. The CDR3 bases are TGTGCCTGGAGTTGGGGGACAGTGTACACTGAAGCTTTCTTT.

The gene calls are TRBV24-1 and TRBJ1-1, with 9 bases lining up with TRBD1. J gave up 0 bases and V 4 bases, and 2 bases lay outside the gene matches. Germline-derived CDR1 and CDR2 are KGHDR and SFDVKD. This CDR3 contains 15 residues. The DNA for the CDR3 is TGTGCCACCAGTGAGGGGACAGGGCTGAACACTGAAGCTTTCTTT. Protein: CATSEGTGLNTEAFF.

This chain joins TRBV7-7 and TRBJ1-5; a possible D gene is TRBD1 (6 bases). Germline lookup yields CDR1 SSHAT and CDR2 FNYEAQ (reference sequence). The V gene lost 3 bases and the J gene lost 5 bases, with 26 bases spanning the gap. The CDR3 runs 19 residues. CDR3 DNA: TGTGCCAGCAGCTTTTGGGGGCATTTCTTTCCTGATCGAGATCAGCCCCAGCATTTT. It is translated as CASSFWGHFFPDRDQPQHF.

This chain links TRBV7-9 with TRBJ2-1, with D perhaps matching TRBD1 (6 bases). From germline, CDR1 is SEHNR and CDR2 FQNEAQ (reference sequence). V was shortened by 1 base and J by 8 bases, with 15 bases between the two germline ends. The CDR3 extends over 15 amino acids. This chain's CDR3 is CASSLGWQGIDEQFF. The CDR3 DNA follows: TGTGCCAGCAGCTTAGGGTGGCAGGGGATCGATGAGCAGTTCTTC.

The chain carries TRBV6-5 and TRBJ1-6; D is unclear. Deletions cut 6 bases from V and 7 bases from J, with 10 bases between. This CDR3 has 13 amino acids. Germline values: CDR1 MNHEY, CDR2 SVGAGI. CDR3 DNA: TGTGCCAGCAGGCGAGTAAAAAATTCACCCCTCCACTTT. Residues: CASRRVKNSPLHF.

The gene calls are TRBV4-1 and TRBJ2-3; TRBD2 matches 8 bases. The ends lost 1 base at V and 0 bases at J; junction bases unmatched: 12. Germline V gene data show CDR1 as MGHRA and CDR2 as YSYEKL. The CDR3 has 19 amino acids. The CDR3: CASSQVPWDVAGSTDTQYF. CDR3 bases: TGCGCCAGCAGCCAAGTCCCTTGGGACGTAGCGGGGAGCACAGATACGCAGTATTTT.

The CDR3 spells CASSFTGTGNYEQYF. CDR3 in DNA: TGTGCCAGTAGTTTTACCGGGACAGGGAACTACGAGCAGTACTTC. The V call is TRBV19, the J call TRBJ2-7; 9 bases match TRBD1. CDR3 length equals 15 residues. Germline V lookup: CDR1 LNHDA, CDR2 SQIVND (reference sequence). The V and J ends lost 5 bases and 3 bases, in that order; junction bases with no gene match: 8. The full variable domain, its missing parts supplied by reference TRBV19 and TRBJ2-7, is DGGITQSPKYLFRKEGQNVTLSCEQNLNHDAMYWYRQDPGQGLRLIYYSQIVNDFQKGDIAEGYSVSREKKESFPLTVTSAQKNPTAFYLCASSFTGTGNYEQYFGPGTRLTVT.

The genes are TRBV28 and TRBJ1-6; no clear D. This CDR3 is 15 amino acids long. Trimming removed 10 bases at V and 0 bases at J, with 13 bases between. The germline CDR1 and CDR2 sequences are MDHEN and SYDVKM. The CDR3: CATQLPSSYNSPLHF. In DNA form, the CDR3 reads TGTGCCACTCAACTGCCAAGCTCCTATAATTCACCCCTCCACTTT.

The chain carries TRBV18 and TRBJ2-7; 7 bases map to TRBD1. The CDR3 contains 16 residues. J gave up 3 bases and V 2 bases, and 10 bases lay outside the gene matches. Germline V gene data show CDR1 as KGHSH and CDR2 as LQKENI. The CDR3 DNA reads as TGTGCCAGCTCACCAGTCGGGTCGGCAGGGGGCTACGAGCAGTACTTC. Protein product: CASSPVGSAGGYEQYF.

This chain joins TRBV27 and TRBJ2-1, with TRBD1 matching 7 bases. The CDR3 sequence is 15 residues long. V shed 4 bases, J shed 6 bases, and the junction held 9 bases outside the gene matches. Germline V gene data show CDR1 as MNHEY and CDR2 as SMNVEV (reference sequence). CDR3 in amino acids: CASSSMGDSSNEQFF. As DNA, the CDR3 is TGTGCCAGCAGTTCGATGGGGGACAGCTCCAATGAGCAGTTCTTC.

The CDR3 bases are TGTGCCAGCAGTTCCGGGCGACTAGCGGGGGTAGATACGCAGTATTTT. Protein sequence: CASSSGRLAGVDTQYF. The chain employs TRBV28 and TRBJ2-3; TRBD2 matches 12 bases. Looked up from germline, CDR1 is MDHEN and CDR2 is SYDVKM. The junction had 7 bases not matched to a gene; V was cut back by 4 bases and J by 5 bases. The CDR3 spans 16 residues.

The V call is TRBV11-2, the J call TRBJ1-1; D remains unclear. V lost 3 bases and J 0 bases, leaving 11 bases between the germline ends. The CDR3 length is 15 residues. Germline V gene sequence: CDR1 SGHAT, CDR2 FQNNGV. The CDR3 sequence is CASSFQLNMNTEAFF. DNA of the CDR3: TGTGCCAGCAGCTTCCAACTAAACATGAACACTGAAGCTTTCTTT.

The chain is built from TRBV7-2 and TRBJ2-7, with no clear D. Deletions cut 1 base from V and 4 bases from J, with 11 bases between. Germline CDR1 reads SGHTA; CDR2 reads FQGNSA. The CDR3 sequence is 14 residues long. Written as DNA, the CDR3 is TGTGCCAGCAGCTTAGGCCCGTCGACTTACGAGCAGTACTTC. Residues: CASSLGPSTYEQYF.

The chain uses TRBV29-1 and TRBJ2-7, with 11 bases fitting TRBD2. After removal of 1 base from V and 2 bases from J, the junction contained 4 bases not matched to a gene. Germline lookup yields CDR1 SQVTM and CDR2 ANQGSEA. The CDR3 is made up of 15 amino acids. CDR3 nucleotides: TGCAGCGTTGAAGGCGGGACTAGCGGTGCCTACGAGCAGTACTTC. This encodes CSVEGGTSGAYEQYF.

This sequence joins TRBV19 and TRBJ2-5, with 8 nucleotides matching TRBD2. From germline, CDR1 is LNHDA and CDR2 SQIVND (reference sequence). The CDR3 spans 14 residues. The ends lost 3 bases at V and 5 bases at J; junction bases unmatched: 5. CDR3 sequence reads: CASSIRLASETQYF. The CDR3, as DNA: TGTGCCAGTAGTATCCGACTAGCGTCGGAGACCCAGTACTTC.

Written as DNA, the CDR3 is TGTGCCAGCAGCACCCGCGGGAATGAGCAGTTCTTC. As protein: CASSTRGNEQFF. The chain links TRBV7-6 to TRBJ2-1, with D possibly TRBD2 on 5 matching bases. Per the germline V gene, CDR1 is SGHVS and CDR2 is FNYEAQ. The CDR3 has 12 residues. Trimming took 5 bases from V and 7 from J, leaving 9 bases between them.

The chain carries TRBV6-1 and TRBJ2-5; 9 nucleotides agree with TRBD2. The CDR3 length is 16 residues. Unmatched junction bases numbered 9, after V lost 4 bases and J lost 3 bases. Germline CDR1 MNHNS, CDR2 SASEGT. The DNA for the CDR3 is TGTGCCAGCAGTGCTGTAGCGGGAGAGGGGAAAGAGACCCAGTACTTC. Amino acids: CASSAVAGEGKETQYF.